These 29 T cell receptor beta chains were all obtained from the same sample, sequenced in a study of molecular identifiers for immune sequencing clone quantification. Via MiXCR, TCRdb re-called the PCR reads, giving one row per CDR3 protein. The sample lists approximately 100,000 distinct CDR3 sequences, roughly 38% occurring once. The sequenced sample was naive CD8+ T cells from blood, with Jurkat cell RNA spiked in. Specified subset: FACS-sorted CD8+CD4-CCR7+CD45RA+ naive T cells. These TCRs come from a human donor in good health. Some libraries in this study had Jurkat cell RNA spiked in.

The chain employs TRBV13 and TRBJ2-3; possibly TRBD2 for D (7 bases). CDR3 size: 16 residues. V was shortened by 2 bases and J by 3 bases, with 15 bases between the two germline ends. Germline loops: CDR1 PRHDT, CDR2 FYEKMQ (reference sequence). In nucleotides, the CDR3 is TGTGCCAGCAGCTTATTTGCGGGGGCGGTGACAGATACGCAGTATTTT. Translated, it gives CASSLFAGAVTDTQYF.

For this clonotype: A single base separates this from a much larger clone, so it may be a read error. The chain joins TRBV28 to TRBJ2-5; a possible D gene is TRBD1 (7 bases). Germline V gene lookup returns CDR1 MDHEN and CDR2 SYDVKM. Between the trimmed V and J ends, which lost 10 bases and 7 bases, there was a span of 19 bases. The CDR3 is made up of 13 amino acids. CDR3 in amino acids: CATHRGLWVTQYF. The CDR3 DNA reads TGTGCCACCCACAGGGGACTCTGGGTGACCCAGTACTTC. Drawing the rest from reference TRBV28 and TRBJ2-5, the complete variable domain is DVKVTQSSRYLVKRTGEKVFLECVQDMDHENMFWYRQDPGLGLRLIYFSYDVKMKEKGDIPEGYSVSREKKERFSLILESASTNQTSMYLCATHRGLWVTQYFGPGTRLLVL.

This clonotype has ten or more counts. CDR3 sequence: CASSLDTGTSGYGGETQYF. CDR3 coding DNA: TGTGCCAGCAGCCTAGATACTGGGACTAGCGGATACGGAGGGGAGACCCAGTACTTC. The chain carries TRBV9 and TRBJ2-5; the match to TRBD2 covers 11 bases. J gave up 5 bases and V 4 bases, and 19 bases lay outside the gene matches. This CDR3 spans 19 amino acids. Per germline, CDR1 SGDLS and CDR2 YYNGEE. Filled out from reference TRBV9 and TRBJ2-5, the complete variable domain reads DSGVTQTPKHLITATGQRVTLRCSPRSGDLSVYWYQQSLDQGLQFLIQYYNGEERAKGNILERFSAQQFPDLHSELNLSSLELGDSALYFCASSLDTGTSGYGGETQYFGPGTRLLVL.

The rearrangement links TRBV15 to TRBJ2-2; D is possibly TRBD1 (6 bases). Trimming took 1 base from V and 1 from J, leaving 7 bases between them. The CDR3 spans 15 residues. The germline V gene encodes CDR1 LNHNV and CDR2 YYDKDF (reference sequence). The CDR3 nucleotides read TGTGCCACCAGCAGAGTACAGGGGAACACCGGGGAGCTGTTTTTT. Translation gives CATSRVQGNTGELFF.

A remark on this clonotype: Relative to the germline gene, one junction end is altered; a read error may explain this. This chain joins TRBV9 and TRBJ1-1; D gene ambiguous. The CDR3 sequence is 13 residues long. The V gene's germline CDR1 is SGDLS and CDR2 YYNGEE. The CDR3 bases are TGTGCCAGCAGCGGCGGACGCTCAACAGAAGCTGTCTTT. This codes for CASSGGRSTEAVF.

This clonotype has more than one count but fewer than ten. The genes are TRBV28 and TRBJ1-1; unclear D gene. Looked up from germline, CDR1 is MDHEN and CDR2 is SYDVKM. V was pared by 8 bases and J by 0 bases, with 10 bases between. The CDR3 loop spans 13 amino acids. This CDR3 is CASRHLMNTEAFF. The CDR3 DNA sequence: TGTGCCAGCCGCCATTTAATGAACACTGAAGCTTTCTTT.

The sample holds a few counts of this clonotype. The chain recombines TRBV7-6 with TRBJ2-3, with TRBD1 identical over 7 bases. J lost 2 bases, V lost 1 base, and 6 bases had no gene match. The CDR3 consists of 16 residues. The germline CDR1 and CDR2 sequences are SGHVS and FNYEAQ. The CDR3 DNA is TGTGCCAGCAGCTTAGACAACAGGGGATTCACAGATACGCAGTATTTT. Translating it yields CASSLDNRGFTDTQYF.

This clonotype was seen only a few times. This could be a read error, since a much larger clone is one nucleotide away. The chain links TRBV7-8 to TRBJ1-6, with a weak D call TRBD1 (6 bases). This CDR3 spans 15 amino acids. The germline V gene has CDR1 SGHVS and CDR2 FQNEAQ. Here the CDR3 reads CASSLGQGRSSPFHF. DNA of the CDR3: TGTGCCAGCAGCTTAGGGCAGGGGCGATCTTCACCCTTCCACTTT. Using reference TRBV7-8 and TRBJ1-6 for the parts outside the CDR3, the full variable domain is GAGVSQSPRYKVAKRGQDVALRCDPISGHVSLFWYQQALGQGPEFLTYFQNEAQLDKSGLPSDRFFAERPEGSVSTLKIQRTQQEDSAVYLCASSLGQGRSSPFHFGNGTRLTVT.

This clonotype was found a few times. J is TRBJ2-3 and V is TRBV12-3 or TRBV12-4; 8 bases align to TRBD2. This CDR3 is 20 amino acids long. The V segment lost 5 bases and the J segment 6 bases; nucleotides outside the gene matches: 25. CDR3 sequence (DNA): TGTGCCAGCAGTACCTCCCTGGGTTGGGGGGCGGGAGGCGGGTATGATACGCAGTATTTT. This sequence encodes CASSTSLGWGAGGGYDTQYF.

This clonotype was detected a few times. The V gene is TRBV29-1, the J gene TRBJ2-7, with D possibly TRBD2 on 7 matching bases. Per germline, CDR1 SQVTM and CDR2 ANQGSEA. V lost 6 bases, J lost 4 bases, and 19 bases lay in between. The CDR3 extends over 14 amino acids. The chain's CDR3 is CSVRGASTEYEQYF. The DNA of the CDR3 is TGCAGCGTACGGGGGGCTAGCACTGAATACGAGCAGTACTTC.

The J gene is TRBJ2-3, the V gene TRBV28, with a weak D call TRBD2 (6 bases). CDR3 length: 13 residues. Germline loops: CDR1 MDHEN, CDR2 SYDVKM. The germline V and J ends were trimmed by 5 bases and 5 bases, with 11 bases remaining between them. CDR3 protein: CASSIVTRDTQYF. Here the CDR3 DNA reads TGTGCCAGCAGTATAGTGACTAGAGATACGCAGTATTTT.

The chain combines TRBV5-6 with TRBJ1-1, with 8 bases aligning to TRBD1. The germline gives CDR1 SGHDT, CDR2 YYEEEE. The J segment lost 5 bases and the V segment lost 5 bases, leaving 8 bases of the junction unmatched. The CDR3 loop spans 14 amino acids. The CDR3 loop is CASRPQGAGTEAFF. As DNA, the CDR3 is TGTGCCAGCAGACCTCAGGGGGCCGGAACTGAAGCTTTCTTT.

As to this clonotype: A much larger clone differs from this one at a single base, so this may be a read error. This chain uses TRBV2 with TRBJ2-2, with 7 bases identical to TRBD2. Germline V gene data show CDR1 as SNHLY and CDR2 as FYNNEI. The CDR3 has 15 amino acids. As DNA, the CDR3 is TGTGCCAGCAGTGTGGGAGGGCTGAACACCGGGGAGCTGGTTTTT. Its translation is CASSVGGLNTGELVF.

As concerns this clonotype: A much larger clone sits a single nucleotide away, making a read error possible. The conserved phenylalanine or tryptophan normally closing the CDR3 is absent here, so this likely arose from a read error. The rearrangement joins TRBV6-5 to TRBJ2-1; 7 positions agree with TRBD2. CDR1 is MNHEY and CDR2 is SVGAGI in the germline V gene. J lost 0 bases, V lost 2 bases, and 1 base had no gene match. The CDR3 length is 15 residues. CDR3 sequence reads: CASSYGGGSYNEQFL. In nucleotides, the CDR3 is TGTGCCAGCAGTTACGGCGGGGGCTCCTACAATGAGCAGTTCTTA.

Worth noting for this clonotype: No conserved phenylalanine or tryptophan ends this CDR3, so it is likely a read error. The DNA is omitted, as the CDR3 cannot be located on it reliably, and the CDR3 follows TCRdb's listing. The rearrangement links TRBV7-9 to TRBJ1-5. The germline V gene encodes CDR1 SEHNR and CDR2 FQNEAQ (reference sequence). The CDR3 adds up to 14 amino acids, both ends counted. Here the CDR3 reads CASSEGYSNHPLHI.

Comment on this clonotype: This may come from a read error, since a much larger clone is one base off. The chain has TRBV7-9 and TRBJ2-3; no clear D gene. V was cut by 6 bases and J by 3 bases, with 16 bases left in between. Germline CDR1 is SEHNR and CDR2 is FQNEAQ (reference sequence). CDR3 size: 15 residues. In DNA, the CDR3 is TGTGCCAGCAGTCCTTATAGCAGCGAAACAGATACGCAGTATTTT. Residues: CASSPYSSETDTQYF.

The chain links TRBV18 to TRBJ1-2; D unresolved. CDR1 KGHSH and CDR2 LQKENI come from the germline V gene. The CDR3 has 12 residues. V lost 2 bases and J 5 bases, leaving 6 bases between the germline ends. CDR3 sequence reads: CASSPSEYGYTF. DNA for the CDR3: TGTGCCAGCTCACCATCGGAGTATGGCTACACCTTC.

The rearrangement uses TRBV27 and TRBJ2-2, with 9 bases lining up with TRBD2. This CDR3 comprises 15 residues. Germline CDR1 MNHEY, CDR2 SMNVEV (reference sequence). With V trimmed by 5 bases and J by 6 bases, 7 bases remained unmatched. CDR3 loop: CASSLRTSAAGELFF. CDR3 coding DNA: TGTGCCAGCAGTCTACGGACTAGCGCGGCCGGGGAGCTGTTTTTT.

Only one count was recorded for this clonotype. A much bigger clone sits one base away, suggesting this may be a read error. The chain employs TRBV19 and TRBJ1-5; the match to TRBD1 covers 7 bases. Germline V gives CDR1 LNHDA, CDR2 SQIVND (reference sequence). The CDR3 spans 15 residues. The DNA of the CDR3 is TGTGCCTGTAGTGACGACAGGGCTAGCAATCAGCCCCAGCATTTT. This encodes CACSDDRASNQPQHF. Supplemented by reference TRBV19 and TRBJ1-5, the full variable domain reads DGGITQSPKYLFRKEGQNVTLSCEQNLNHDAMYWYRQDPGQGLRLIYYSQIVNDFQKGDIAEGYSVSREKKESFPLTVTSAQKNPTAFYLCACSDDRASNQPQHFGDGTRLSIL.

At least ten counts were recorded for this clonotype. The CDR3 loop is CASSPDRWEQYF. CDR3 nucleotides: TGTGCCAGCAGTCCGGACCGTTGGGAGCAGTACTTC. The J gene is TRBJ2-7, the V gene TRBV12-3 or TRBV12-4, with unresolved D. The CDR3 has 12 amino acids. V was trimmed by 5 bases and J by 7 bases, leaving 12 bases between them.

The chain combines TRBV7-9 with TRBJ2-5, with 7 bases fitting TRBD1. The J segment lost 6 bases and the V segment lost 4 bases, leaving 5 bases of the junction unmatched. Looked up from germline, CDR1 is SEHNR and CDR2 is FQNEAQ (reference sequence). CDR3 size: 13 residues. DNA for the CDR3: TGTGCCAGCAGCTCCCTACAGGGGAAGACCCAGTACTTC. Its translation: CASSSLQGKTQYF.

This clonotype occurred many times. The CDR3 coding sequence is TGTGCCAGCAGCTTAGGGGGACAGCGAAATCAGCCCCAGCATTTT. It translates to CASSLGGQRNQPQHF. The V call is TRBV7-2, the J call TRBJ1-5, with 7 nucleotides matching TRBD1. The CDR3 length is 15 residues. Unmatched junction bases numbered 4, after V lost 1 base and J lost 4 bases. Looked up from germline, CDR1 is SGHTA and CDR2 is FQGNSA.

Many counts were recorded for this clonotype. The rearrangement uses TRBV6-1 and TRBJ1-5; no firm D call. V gave up 6 bases and J gave up 1 base, with 10 bases separating them. This CDR3 has 14 amino acids. Germline loops: CDR1 MNHNS, CDR2 SASEGT. CDR3 protein: CASSGDGSNQPQHF. CDR3 in DNA: TGTGCCAGCAGCGGAGACGGGAGCAATCAGCCCCAGCATTTT.

As regards this clonotype: A read error may explain this, as a much larger clone is one base away. This chain connects TRBV20-1 to TRBJ2-3, with D perhaps matching TRBD1 (6 bases). This CDR3 spans 14 amino acids. Germline V lookup: CDR1 DFQATT, CDR2 SNEGSKA (reference sequence). Trimming shortened V by 0 bases and J by 4 bases, and 11 bases separated the two germline ends. The CDR3, as DNA: TGCAGTGCTAGAGAGGGGGCAAGGTCAGATACGCAGTATTTT. Encoded protein: CSAREGARSDTQYF.

As regards this clonotype: This may be a read error: a much more frequent sequence differs by one nucleotide. V gene TRBV4-3 combines with J gene TRBJ1-6, with D hard to call. CDR1 is LGHNA, CDR2 YSLEER, per germline. The germline V and J ends were trimmed by 4 bases and 10 bases, with 17 bases remaining between them. The CDR3 has 15 amino acids. CDR3 in amino acids: CASSLSVGEKSPLHF. CDR3 sequence (DNA): TGCGCCAGCAGCCTATCCGTCGGGGAAAAATCACCCCTCCACTTT.

Of note for this clonotype: A much bigger clone sits one base away, suggesting this may be a read error. The rearrangement uses TRBV27 and TRBJ2-5; TRBD1 matches at 8 bases. CDR1 is MNHEY and CDR2 is SMNVEV in the germline V gene (reference sequence). CDR3 length: 13 residues. V was clipped by 4 bases and J by 6 bases; unmatched bases: 4. The CDR3 nucleotides are TGTGCCAGCAGTTCCAGGGGGCAACAGACCCAGTACTTC. Translating gives CASSSRGQQTQYF.

With regard to this clonotype: A much larger clone differs from this one at a single base, so this may be a read error. The chain links TRBV7-9 to TRBJ1-1; no reliable D call. The V end lost 5 bases, the J end lost 8 bases, and 12 bases lay between the germline ends. This CDR3 comprises 12 residues. Germline assignment: CDR1 SEHNR and CDR2 FQNEAQ (reference sequence). The CDR3 region has the DNA TGTGCCAGCAGCACAAAAAGGGCCGAAGCTTTCTTT. Translation gives CASSTKRAEAFF.

This clonotype came up many times. This CDR3 is CASSSVWGDVEKLFF. Written as DNA, the CDR3 is TGTGCCAGCAGTTCGGTGTGGGGGGATGTGGAAAAACTGTTTTTT. The chain has TRBV12-3 or TRBV12-4 and TRBJ1-4, with D tentatively TRBD1 (5 bases). The CDR3 length is 15 residues. V dropped 4 bases and J dropped 8 bases, with 17 bases sitting between them.

A note on this clonotype: At one boundary the junction diverges from the germline segment, which might be a read error. The rearrangement links TRBV6-5 to TRBJ2-2, with 8 bases matching TRBD1. CDR1 and CDR2 from the germline V gene are MNHEY and SVGAGI. The CDR3 is made up of 17 amino acids. This CDR3 reads CASSYAETGEFTGELVF. CDR3 sequence (DNA): TGTGCCAGCAGTTACGCCGAGACAGGGGAATTCACCGGGGAGCTGGTTTTT.